What follows describes a single T cell receptor (beta chain). The data belong to a study of patients and donors after allogeneic stem cell transplantation. The V end lost 0 bases, the J end lost 6 bases, and 10 bases lay between the germline ends. In germline, CDR1 is SGHDT, CDR2 YYEEEE. This CDR3 has 14 amino acids. MiXCR, applied by TCRdb to the RT-PCR reads, yields one record per CDR3 protein. The sample records approximately 430,000 distinct CDR3 sequences, roughly 17% being singletons. The specimen sequenced was blood, either unsorted or a sorted T cell fraction (not recorded which). The TCR was taken from a human donor who was either an allogeneic HSCT recipient or a stem cell or donor lymphocyte infusion donor (not recorded which). It is not recorded whose cells these are; they may come from a transplant donor. The chain employs TRBV5-6 and TRBJ2-1, with a possible D match to TRBD1 (5 bases). DNA of the CDR3: TGTGCCAGCAGCTTGGGGGGCAGCATCAATGAGCAGTTCTTC. Translating gives CASSLGGSINEQFF. Filled out from reference TRBV5-6 and TRBJ2-1, the complete variable domain reads DAGVTQSPTHLIKTRGQQVTLRCSPKSGHDTVSWYQQALGQGPQFIFQYYEEEERQRGNFPDRFSGHQFPNYSSELNVNALLLGDSALYLCASSLGGSINEQFFGPGTRLTVL.